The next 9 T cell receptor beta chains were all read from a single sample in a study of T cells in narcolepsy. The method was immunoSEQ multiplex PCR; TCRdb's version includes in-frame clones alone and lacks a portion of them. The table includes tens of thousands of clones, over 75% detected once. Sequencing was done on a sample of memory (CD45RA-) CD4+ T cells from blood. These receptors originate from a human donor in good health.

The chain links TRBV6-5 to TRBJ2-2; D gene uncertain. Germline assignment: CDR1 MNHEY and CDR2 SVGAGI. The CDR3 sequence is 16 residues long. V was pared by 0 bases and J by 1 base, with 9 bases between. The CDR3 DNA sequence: TGTGCCAGCAGTTACTCCTCGAAGGGGAACACCGGGGAGCTGTTTTTT. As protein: CASSYSSKGNTGELFF.

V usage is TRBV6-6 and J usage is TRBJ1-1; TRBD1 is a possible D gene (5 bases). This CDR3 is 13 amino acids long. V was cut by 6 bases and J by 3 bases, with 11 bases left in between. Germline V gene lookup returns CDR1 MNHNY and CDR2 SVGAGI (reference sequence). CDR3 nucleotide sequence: TGTGCCAGCAGAGGACTGGGGGACACTGAAGCTTTCTTT. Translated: CASRGLGDTEAFF.

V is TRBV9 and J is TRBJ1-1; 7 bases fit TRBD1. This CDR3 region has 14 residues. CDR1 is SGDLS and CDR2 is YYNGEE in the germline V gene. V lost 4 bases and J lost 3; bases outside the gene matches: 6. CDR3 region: CASSFYDRDTEAFF. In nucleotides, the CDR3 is TGTGCCAGCAGCTTTTACGACAGGGACACTGAAGCTTTCTTT.

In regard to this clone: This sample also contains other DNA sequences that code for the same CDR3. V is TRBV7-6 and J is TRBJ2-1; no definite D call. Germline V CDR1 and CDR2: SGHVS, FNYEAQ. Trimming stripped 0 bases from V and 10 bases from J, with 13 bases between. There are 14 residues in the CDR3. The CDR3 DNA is TGTGCCAGCAGCTTAGCGGACCTGGGTTCAGAGCAGTTCTTC. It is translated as CASSLADLGSEQFF. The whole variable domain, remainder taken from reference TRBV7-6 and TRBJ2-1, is GAGVSQSPRYKVTKRGQDVALRCDPISGHVSLYWYRQALGQGPEFLTYFNYEAQQDKSGLPNDRFSAERPEGSISTLTIQRTEQRDSAMYRCASSLADLGSEQFFGPGTRLTVL.

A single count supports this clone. The CDR3 spells CASSSGPLGTETQYF. The CDR3 bases are TGTGCCAGCAGCTCCGGGCCGTTAGGAACGGAGACCCAGTACTTC. V gene TRBV9 combines with J gene TRBJ2-5; no firm D call. Trimming shortened V by 4 bases and J by 5 bases, and 18 bases separated the two germline ends. The CDR3 contains 15 residues. Germline V gene sequence: CDR1 SGDLS, CDR2 YYNGEE.

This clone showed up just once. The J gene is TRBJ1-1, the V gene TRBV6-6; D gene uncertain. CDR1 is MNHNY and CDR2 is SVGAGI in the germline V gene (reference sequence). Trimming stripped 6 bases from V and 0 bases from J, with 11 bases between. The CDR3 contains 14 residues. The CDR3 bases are TGTGCCAGCAGGAAGACACCCATGAACACTGAAGCTTTCTTT. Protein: CASRKTPMNTEAFF.

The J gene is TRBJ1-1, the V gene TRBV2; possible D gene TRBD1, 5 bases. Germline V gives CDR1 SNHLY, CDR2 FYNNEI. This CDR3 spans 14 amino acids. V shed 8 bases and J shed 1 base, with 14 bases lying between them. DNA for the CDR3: TGTGCCAGCGGGGGGGACGCAAAGAACACTGAAGCTTTCTTT. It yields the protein CASGGDAKNTEAFF.

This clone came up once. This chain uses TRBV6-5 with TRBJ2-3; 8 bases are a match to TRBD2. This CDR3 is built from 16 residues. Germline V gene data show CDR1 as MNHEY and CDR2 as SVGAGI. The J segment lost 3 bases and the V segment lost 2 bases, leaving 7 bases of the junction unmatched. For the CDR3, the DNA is TGTGCCAGCAGTTACGGGTCGGGAGGGGGTACAGATACGCAGTATTTT. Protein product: CASSYGSGGGTDTQYF.

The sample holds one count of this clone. The CDR3 loop is CASSLELAGTDTQYF. The CDR3 bases are TGCGCCAGCAGCTTGGAGCTAGCCGGCACAGATACGCAGTATTTT. The chain uses TRBV5-1 and TRBJ2-3, with a possible D match to TRBD2 (5 bases). This CDR3 is built from 15 residues. Germline V CDR1 and CDR2: SGHRS, YFSETQ. The ends were cut back, 0 bases at V and 1 base at J, with 9 bases in the middle.